This T cell receptor beta chain was sequenced during a study of cytotoxic CD8 clonotypes in ibrutinib-treated CLL. In the case of this clone: What it binds is not known.

Study-level findings and limits: Having risen at ibrutinib response, clonality had fallen back toward baseline by progression.

CDR1 is MGHRA and CDR2 is YSYEKL in the germline V gene. Trimming removed 4 bases from V and 3 bases from J; junction bases left unmatched: 8. The CDR3 is 15 residues long. The method was immunoSEQ multiplex PCR; TCRdb's version includes in-frame clones alone and lacks a portion of them. The table includes fewer than 400,000 clones, 67% detected once. The sequences come from PBMCs, collected after 36 months of ibrutinib treatment. This sequence joins TRBV4-1 and TRBJ2-7; 8 bases line up with TRBD2. The receptor was isolated from a human donor with chronic lymphocytic leukemia. Here the CDR3 reads CASSPPGLGNYEQYF. CDR3 bases: TGCGCCAGCAGCCCCCCGGGACTAGGCAACTACGAGCAGTACTTC.